The 23 T cell receptor beta chains below come from one sample, sequenced in a study of blood T cell repertoires in COVID-19. Method: immunoSEQ multiplex PCR; TCRdb's copy keeps in-frame clones and lacks some. Here the sample spans 60,000 to 95,000 clones, roughly 90% being singletons. Sequenced sample: peripheral blood. Receptors were obtained from a woman of 80 years or more with active or convalescent COVID-19.

The chain employs TRBV29-1 and TRBJ2-5; TRBD1 matches 10 bases. V was clipped by 7 bases and J by 5 bases; unmatched bases: 7. Germline V lookup: CDR1 SQVTM, CDR2 ANQGSEA. The CDR3 has 13 residues. CDR3 region: CSAGTGESETQYF. CDR3 DNA: TGCAGCGCTGGGACAGGGGAATCGGAGACCCAGTACTTC.

The chain carries TRBV4-1 and TRBJ2-7; TRBD1 agrees at 11 bases. V gave up 4 bases and J gave up 7 bases; unmatched junction bases: 12. Germline V gene data show CDR1 as MGHRA and CDR2 as YSYEKL. The CDR3 sequence is 16 residues long. The CDR3 DNA reads TGCGCCAGCAGCCCGCACCAGGACAGGGGGCTGGGTGAGCAGTACTTC. Its protein product is CASSPHQDRGLGEQYF.

The chain couples TRBV2 to TRBJ2-5; maybe TRBD1 (5 bases). The germline V gene has CDR1 SNHLY and CDR2 FYNNEI. The germline V and J ends were trimmed by 4 bases and 1 base, with 16 bases remaining between them. The CDR3 consists of 16 residues. In DNA form, the CDR3 reads TGTGCCAGCAGTGCAGGGAAGGTAAAGTCCCAAGAGACCCAGTACTTC. Its translation: CASSAGKVKSQETQYF.

This chain links TRBV30 with TRBJ1-5; 12 nucleotides align to TRBD1. In germline, CDR1 is GTSNPN, CDR2 SVGIG (reference sequence). After removal of 1 base from V and 4 bases from J, the junction contained 5 bases not matched to a gene. The CDR3 sequence is 16 residues long. The CDR3 sequence: CAWSEGQGAWNQPQHF. DNA of the CDR3: TGTGCCTGGAGTGAGGGACAGGGGGCCTGGAATCAGCCCCAGCATTTT. Supplemented by reference TRBV30 and TRBJ1-5, the full variable domain reads SQTIHQWPATLVQPVGSPLSLECTVEGTSNPNLYWYRQAAGRGLQLLFYSVGIGQISSEVPQNLSASRPQDRQFILSSKKLLLSDSGFYLCAWSEGQGAWNQPQHFGDGTRLSIL.

This chain links TRBV5-1 with TRBJ2-1; TRBD1 aligns across 7 bases. This CDR3 comprises 15 residues. The J segment lost 4 bases and the V segment lost 1 base, leaving 5 bases of the junction unmatched. From germline, CDR1 is SGHRS and CDR2 YFSETQ. The chain's CDR3 is CASSLSRRGYNEQFF. DNA for the CDR3: TGCGCCAGCAGCTTGTCACGCAGGGGGTACAATGAGCAGTTCTTC.

The CDR3 bases are TGTGCCAGCAGCTTAGGGGCGGCGGGGGATGAGCAGTTCTTC. Translated, it gives CASSLGAAGDEQFF. The genes are TRBV11-2 and TRBJ2-1; 7 bases match TRBD2. The CDR3 consists of 14 residues. The J segment lost 8 bases and the V segment lost 1 base, leaving 5 bases of the junction unmatched. Germline CDR1 reads SGHAT; CDR2 reads FQNNGV.

The gene calls are TRBV28 and TRBJ1-2; possible D gene TRBD1, 5 bases. CDR3 length equals 13 residues. V was clipped by 6 bases and J by 4 bases, with 12 bases between them. Germline lookup yields CDR1 MDHEN and CDR2 SYDVKM. This CDR3 reads CASSPGEFYGYTF. The CDR3 DNA is TGTGCCAGCAGCCCGGGGGAATTCTATGGCTACACCTTC.

The V and J genes are TRBV19 and TRBJ1-6; D is unclear. CDR3 length: 13 residues. The V and J ends lost 8 bases and 4 bases respectively, with 9 bases between them. Germline CDR1 and CDR2: LNHDA and SQIVND (reference sequence). The CDR3 DNA follows: TGTGCCAGTTCCTCCTTTTATAATTCACCCCTCCACTTT. Translation: CASSSFYNSPLHF. The variable domain in full, with the rest retrieved from reference TRBV19 and TRBJ1-6, is DGGITQSPKYLFRKEGQNVTLSCEQNLNHDAMYWYRQDPGQGLRLIYYSQIVNDFQKGDIAEGYSVSREKKESFPLTVTSAQKNPTAFYLCASSSFYNSPLHFGNGTRLTVT.

This clone came up once. Sequence at one end of the junction differs from germline and may be a read error. The rearrangement links TRBV7-9 to TRBJ2-5, with 7 bases identical to TRBD1. Germline V lookup: CDR1 SEHNR, CDR2 FQNEAQ (reference sequence). This CDR3 contains 13 residues. The chain's CDR3 is CASSDRSGTVPHF. Written as DNA, the CDR3 is TGTGCCAGCAGCGACCGCTCCGGGACAGTCCCCCACTTC.

The V and J genes are TRBV5-1 and TRBJ1-5; 9 bases map to TRBD1. CDR1 and CDR2 from the germline V gene are SGHRS and YFSETQ. CDR3 length: 15 residues. J gave up 9 bases and V 2 bases, and 9 bases lay outside the gene matches. CDR3 DNA sequence: TGCGCCAGCAGCTTAGGGACAGGGAGGTTTTGGCCCCAGCATTTT. This codes for CASSLGTGRFWPQHF.

V gene TRBV5-4 combines with J gene TRBJ1-1; the match to TRBD1 covers 8 bases. J gave up 4 bases and V 4 bases, and 6 bases lay outside the gene matches. Germline values: CDR1 SGHNT, CDR2 YYREEE (reference sequence). The CDR3 length is 14 residues. CDR3 nucleotides: TGTGCCAGCAGCGCCCCGGACAGGGTCACTGAAGCTTTCTTT. Its translation: CASSAPDRVTEAFF.

The chain is built from TRBV6-2 or TRBV6-3 and TRBJ1-6, with D perhaps TRBD1 (5 bases). Trimming left V 7 bases short and J 3 bases short, with 10 bases between. Germline V lookup: CDR1 MNHEY, CDR2 SVGEGT. CDR3 length: 14 residues. CDR3 sequence reads: CASTPGGYNSPLHF. CDR3 in DNA: TGTGCCAGCACCCCGGGGGGCTATAATTCACCCCTCCACTTT.

The J gene is TRBJ2-5, the V gene TRBV29-1, with a tentative D call TRBD1 (5 bases). Trimming pared 5 bases from V and 13 bases from J, leaving 8 bases between. Germline CDR1 and CDR2: SQVTM and ANQGSEA. This CDR3 has 8 amino acids. In nucleotides, the CDR3 is TGCAGCGTTCCTCAGGGGTACTTC. Protein product: CSVPQGYF. Full variable domain (remainder filled in from reference TRBV29-1 and TRBJ2-5): SAVISQKPSRDICQRGTSLTIQCQVDSQVTMMFWYRQQPGQSLTLIATANQGSEATYESGFVIDKFPISRPNLTFSTLTVSNMSPEDSSIYLCSVPQGYFGPGTRLLVL.

Written as DNA, the CDR3 is TGTGCCAGCAGTGATTCAGGGGGCCTCTACGAGCAGTACTTC. Its translation: CASSDSGGLYEQYF. The chain recombines TRBV6-1 with TRBJ2-7, with 8 bases fitting TRBD1. CDR3 length equals 14 residues. J was trimmed by 3 bases and V by 3 bases; bases with no gene match: 4. Germline V gene data show CDR1 as MNHNS and CDR2 as SASEGT.

The rearrangement uses TRBV28 and TRBJ1-5; 8 bases agree with TRBD1. This CDR3 is built from 15 residues. J was trimmed by 7 bases and V by 6 bases; bases with no gene match: 11. Germline loops: CDR1 MDHEN, CDR2 SYDVKM. CDR3 sequence reads: CASSLGQGMGQPQHF. CDR3 nucleotide sequence: TGTGCCAGCAGCCTCGGACAGGGTATGGGGCAGCCCCAGCATTTT.

The chain is built from TRBV30 and TRBJ2-7; no clear D. V was shortened by 0 bases and J by 4 bases, with 10 bases between the two germline ends. This CDR3 region has 13 residues. CDR1 is GTSNPN, CDR2 SVGIG, per germline (reference sequence). The CDR3 DNA reads TGTGCCTGGAGTGTATTGGCCTCGTACGAGCAGTACTTC. Translating it yields CAWSVLASYEQYF.

The CDR3 spells CASKAGFYNEQFF. CDR3 sequence (DNA): TGTGCCAGCAAGGCGGGGTTCTACAATGAGCAGTTCTTC. The rearrangement links TRBV28 to TRBJ2-1; the D gene is possibly TRBD2 (6 bases). The CDR3 consists of 13 residues. Trimming stripped 7 bases from V and 3 bases from J, with 10 bases between. Germline V gene sequence: CDR1 MDHEN, CDR2 SYDVKM. Combining the CDR3 with reference TRBV28 and TRBJ2-1 gives the whole variable domain DVKVTQSSRYLVKRTGEKVFLECVQDMDHENMFWYRQDPGLGLRLIYFSYDVKMKEKGDIPEGYSVSREKKERFSLILESASTNQTSMYLCASKAGFYNEQFFGPGTRLTVL.

This rearrangement joins TRBV7-2 to TRBJ2-1; no definite D call. The CDR3 is 13 residues long. The germline V and J ends were trimmed by 2 bases and 7 bases, with 9 bases remaining between them. Germline assignment: CDR1 SGHTA and CDR2 FQGNSA. This chain's CDR3 is CASSLFWSNEQFF. The CDR3, as DNA: TGTGCCAGCAGCTTATTTTGGAGTAATGAGCAGTTCTTC.

The chain recombines TRBV10-3 with TRBJ2-7; unclear D gene. The CDR3 sequence is 13 residues long. Looked up from germline, CDR1 is ENHRY and CDR2 is SYGVKD. V gave up 6 bases and J gave up 1 base, with 10 bases separating them. The CDR3 is CAIRQQSSYEQYF. The CDR3 DNA is TGTGCCATCAGGCAACAGAGTTCCTACGAGCAGTACTTC.

The chain joins TRBV9 to TRBJ1-3; TRBD1 matches at 9 bases. Germline lookup yields CDR1 SGDLS and CDR2 YYNGEE. Trimming removed 3 bases from V and 7 bases from J; junction bases left unmatched: 2. There are 13 residues in the CDR3. The CDR3 DNA reads TGTGCCAGCAGCGGCGACAGGGGGAACACCATATATTTT. Residues: CASSGDRGNTIYF.

The V gene is TRBV29-1, the J gene TRBJ1-2; 8 nucleotides match TRBD1. Germline V gene data show CDR1 as SQVTM and CDR2 as ANQGSEA. Losses at the gene ends were 7 bases for V and 4 bases for J; bases not matched to a gene: 5. The CDR3 is 12 amino acids. CDR3 coding DNA: TGCAGCGGCCTGACAGGGGCCTATGGCTACACCTTC. Its protein is CSGLTGAYGYTF.

The gene calls are TRBV7-9 and TRBJ1-2; 7 bases match TRBD1. CDR1 SEHNR and CDR2 FQNEAQ come from the germline V gene (reference sequence). Losses at the gene ends were 3 bases for V and 2 bases for J; bases not matched to a gene: 3. This CDR3 is built from 14 residues. CDR3 sequence: CASSLGQQNYGYTF. The CDR3 DNA reads TGTGCCAGCAGCTTGGGACAGCAAAACTATGGCTACACCTTC.

This chain joins TRBV2 and TRBJ1-5, with D possibly matching TRBD1 (6 bases). In germline, CDR1 is SNHLY, CDR2 FYNNEI. The CDR3 is made up of 12 amino acids. Trimming removed 6 bases at V and 12 bases at J, with 15 bases between. The CDR3 DNA sequence: TGTGCCAGCAGCCCCCAGGGGAGACACCAGCATTTT. This gives the protein CASSPQGRHQHF.